These 26 T cell receptor beta chains came from one sample sequenced in a study of blood T cell repertoires in COVID-19. Here immunoSEQ multiplex PCR was the method, and the copy in TCRdb shows in-frame clones only, minus some. The sample holds 150,000 to 200,000 clones; over 75% are singletons and the top ten take over 7.5%. The sequencing sample was made of peripheral blood. The origin of the receptors is an elderly woman with acute or convalescent COVID-19.

This clone turned up a few times. The rearrangement links TRBV6-5 to TRBJ1-2; 8 bases line up with TRBD1. The junction had 2 bases not matched to a gene; V was cut back by 7 bases and J by 7 bases. CDR3 length equals 11 residues. The V gene's germline CDR1 is MNHEY and CDR2 SVGAGI. DNA of the CDR3: TGTGCCAGCAAAGACAGGGGTGGCTACACCTTC. Translation: CASKDRGGYTF.

The gene calls are TRBV6-2 or TRBV6-3 and TRBJ2-3; 12 bases match TRBD2. The CDR3 has 17 amino acids. Unmatched junction bases numbered 7, after V lost 4 bases and J lost 2 bases. Germline assignment: CDR1 MNHEY and CDR2 SVGEGT. The CDR3 coding sequence is TGTGCCAGCAGTTCTTGGACTAGCGGGGCGACCACAGATACGCAGTATTTT. Translating gives CASSSWTSGATTDTQYF.

This rearrangement joins TRBV19 to TRBJ1-1, with a possible D match to TRBD1 (6 bases). The CDR3 covers 15 residues. V was pared by 0 bases and J by 10 bases, with 18 bases between. Germline V gene sequence: CDR1 LNHDA, CDR2 SQIVND (reference sequence). The CDR3 DNA follows: TGTGCCAGTAGTATAGATCAGGGGACACCATTGGGAGCTTTCTTT. Translation gives CASSIDQGTPLGAFF. Looking up the rest from reference TRBV19 and TRBJ1-1 gives the full variable domain: DGGITQSPKYLFRKEGQNVTLSCEQNLNHDAMYWYRQDPGQGLRLIYYSQIVNDFQKGDIAEGYSVSREKKESFPLTVTSAQKNPTAFYLCASSIDQGTPLGAFFGQGTRLTVV.

This clone has a handful of counts. The rearrangement links TRBV6-5 to TRBJ2-7; possible D gene TRBD1, 6 bases. This CDR3 comprises 13 residues. Germline lookup yields CDR1 MNHEY and CDR2 SVGAGI. The V gene lost 4 bases and the J gene lost 6 bases, with 13 bases spanning the gap. CDR3 residues: CASSLPGVAEQYF. The CDR3 region has the DNA TGTGCCAGCAGTTTACCAGGGGTAGCCGAGCAGTACTTC.

The V call is TRBV5-4, the J call TRBJ2-7; D is perhaps TRBD1 (5 bases). CDR1 SGHNT and CDR2 YYREEE come from the germline V gene (reference sequence). The CDR3 sequence is 13 residues long. Trimming pared 4 bases from V and 1 base from J, leaving 9 bases between. The CDR3 spells CASSMQGSYEQYF. CDR3 DNA: TGTGCCAGCAGCATGCAGGGTTCCTACGAGCAGTACTTC.

The chain combines TRBV10-1 with TRBJ2-3; D is undetermined. The CDR3 is made up of 16 amino acids. Germline V gene data show CDR1 as WNHNN and CDR2 as SYGVQD (reference sequence). Deletions cut 4 bases from V and 0 bases from J, with 14 bases between. CDR3 loop: CASSGGPSASTDTQYF. DNA for the CDR3: TGCGCCAGCAGTGGTGGGCCCTCAGCTAGCACAGATACGCAGTATTTT.

This sequence joins TRBV2 and TRBJ2-7, with TRBD1 as a possible D gene (5 bases). Per the germline V gene, CDR1 is SNHLY and CDR2 is FYNNEI. This CDR3 is 14 amino acids long. Between the trimmed V and J ends, which lost 7 bases and 1 base, there was a span of 14 bases. The CDR3 loop reads CASKTETDSYEQYF. The DNA of the CDR3 is TGTGCCAGCAAGACAGAAACGGATTCCTACGAGCAGTACTTC.

There are many counts of this clone. The rearrangement uses TRBV7-9 and TRBJ2-2; D remains unclear. The CDR3 consists of 13 residues. The germline CDR1 and CDR2 sequences are SEHNR and FQNEAQ (reference sequence). The V gene lost 10 bases and the J gene lost 7 bases, with 16 bases spanning the gap. CDR3 in amino acids: CATNLYSGGELFF. The DNA for the CDR3 is TGTGCCACCAACCTGTATTCAGGCGGGGAGCTGTTTTTT.

There are a few counts of this clone. The chain couples TRBV4-3 to TRBJ2-3; 9 nucleotides match TRBD2. CDR3 length: 16 residues. With V trimmed by 0 bases and J by 1 base, 2 bases remained unmatched. CDR1 is LGHNA and CDR2 is YSLEER in the germline V gene. CDR3: CASSQDASGGTDTQYF. Written as DNA, the CDR3 is TGCGCCAGCAGCCAAGATGCTAGCGGGGGCACAGATACGCAGTATTTT.

The CDR3 sequence: CASSRTGVSNQPQHF. In DNA form, the CDR3 reads TGTGCCAGCAGCAGGACAGGGGTAAGCAATCAGCCCCAGCATTTT. The chain employs TRBV6-6 and TRBJ1-5, with TRBD1 identical over 9 bases. With 6 bases clipped from V and 1 base from J, the junction kept 4 bases outside the gene matches. Per the germline V gene, CDR1 is MNHNY and CDR2 is SVGAGI (reference sequence). The CDR3 runs 15 residues.

The sample holds one count of this clone. V is TRBV7-2 and J is TRBJ2-7, with 9 positions matching TRBD2. The V segment lost 0 bases and the J segment 2 bases; nucleotides outside the gene matches: 2. In germline, CDR1 is SGHTA, CDR2 FQGNSA. The CDR3 length is 15 residues. CDR3: CASSLAASGAYEQYF. CDR3 bases: TGTGCCAGCAGCTTAGCCGCTAGCGGGGCCTACGAGCAGTACTTC.

This chain links TRBV3-1 (or the pseudogene TRBV3-2) with TRBJ1-1, with TRBD1 identical over 7 bases. Germline loops: CDR1 LGHDT, CDR2 YNNKEL (reference sequence). The CDR3 has 13 amino acids. Losses at the gene ends were 7 bases for V and 1 base for J; bases not matched to a gene: 3. The DNA of the CDR3 is TGTGCCAGCACCCGACAGGGGAACACTGAAGCTTTCTTT. It is translated as CASTRQGNTEAFF.

This clone has just a few counts. The chain combines TRBV23-1 with TRBJ1-5; maybe TRBD1 (6 bases). TRBV23-1 has ORF status, its function being uncertain. The CDR3 loop spans 15 amino acids. The germline V and J ends were trimmed by 8 bases and 6 bases, with 20 bases remaining between them. The CDR3 region is CASPLGGGEGQPQHF. CDR3 nucleotides: TGCGCCAGCCCTTTAGGGGGGGGAGAGGGTCAGCCCCAGCATTTT.

This clone was seen a single time. CDR3 coding DNA: TGTGCCAGCAGGGAGCAGGGGGCGATGGGTAACACTGAAGCTTTCTTT. Amino acids: CASREQGAMGNTEAFF. The V and J genes are TRBV27 and TRBJ1-1; 8 bases align to TRBD1. The trim removed 6 bases at V and 2 bases at J, leaving 11 bases unmatched. This CDR3 contains 16 residues. In germline, CDR1 is MNHEY, CDR2 SMNVEV (reference sequence).

This chain links TRBV5-1 with TRBJ2-7, with a possible D match to TRBD1 (5 bases). There are 14 residues in the CDR3. Germline CDR1 is SGHRS and CDR2 is YFSETQ. The V end was cut by 4 bases, the J end by 2 bases, with 13 bases between. CDR3 nucleotides: TGCGCCAGCAGCAAGTCTACAGGAACCTACGAGCAGTACTTC. Protein: CASSKSTGTYEQYF.

The chain joins TRBV27 to TRBJ1-1; D may be TRBD1 (6 bases). The CDR3 has 14 residues. Germline V gene data show CDR1 as MNHEY and CDR2 as SMNVEV (reference sequence). V was shortened by 3 bases and J by 4 bases, with 12 bases between the two germline ends. The CDR3 reads CASSFRGGRTEAFF. DNA for the CDR3: TGTGCCAGCAGTTTTAGGGGGGGGCGCACTGAAGCTTTCTTT.

The chain has TRBV9 and TRBJ1-1; TRBD1 matches at 10 bases. Trimming took 4 bases from V and 4 from J; bases not matched to a gene: 7. Germline assignment: CDR1 SGDLS and CDR2 YYNGEE. This CDR3 spans 15 amino acids. CDR3 sequence reads: CASSTLTGGITEAFF. The DNA of the CDR3 is TGTGCCAGCAGCACCCTGACAGGGGGCATCACTGAAGCTTTCTTT.

V usage is TRBV19 and J usage is TRBJ2-3; a weak D match, TRBD1 (6 bases). The CDR3 runs 14 residues. Per the germline V gene, CDR1 is LNHDA and CDR2 is SQIVND (reference sequence). V lost 4 bases to trimming and J lost 1 base, with 9 bases between them. CDR3 DNA: TGTGCCAGTAGTACCAGGACAGGCACAGATACGCAGTATTTT. It codes for CASSTRTGTDTQYF.

The chain combines TRBV6-1 with TRBJ1-1; D gene ambiguous. Looked up from germline, CDR1 is MNHNS and CDR2 is SASEGT. V shed 1 base and J shed 1 base, with 7 bases lying between them. This CDR3 spans 14 amino acids. CDR3 residues: CASSEDYRNTEAFF. In nucleotides, the CDR3 is TGTGCCAGCAGTGAAGATTATCGGAACACTGAAGCTTTCTTT.

The V gene is TRBV30, the J gene TRBJ2-3; 7 bases match TRBD1. Germline V gives CDR1 GTSNPN, CDR2 SVGIG (reference sequence). V lost 3 bases and J lost 5; bases outside the gene matches: 5. There are 13 residues in the CDR3. This CDR3 is CAWSPGQVDTQYF. In nucleotides, the CDR3 is TGTGCCTGGAGCCCCGGACAGGTAGATACGCAGTATTTT.

This clone was detected a few times. The chain couples TRBV5-1 to TRBJ1-1; D gene uncertain. This CDR3 has 15 residues. Trimming shortened V by 2 bases and J by 1 base, and 12 bases separated the two germline ends. The germline V gene has CDR1 SGHRS and CDR2 YFSETQ. The CDR3 DNA is TGCGCCAGCAGCTTCCTTTCGGGTACGAACACTGAAGCTTTCTTT. The encoded protein is CASSFLSGTNTEAFF.

The chain joins TRBV7-3 to TRBJ2-3, with 9 nucleotides matching TRBD2. Germline CDR1 SGHTA, CDR2 FQGTGA. V trimming: 2 bases; J trimming: 3 bases; junction bases outside the gene matches: 3. The CDR3 length is 15 residues. CDR3: CASSLSSGRTDTQYF. The DNA for the CDR3 is TGTGCCAGCAGCTTATCCAGCGGGAGGACAGATACGCAGTATTTT.

This chain uses TRBV18 with TRBJ1-2; a possible D gene is TRBD1 (5 bases). Germline values: CDR1 KGHSH, CDR2 LQKENI. Trimming cost V 2 bases and J 8 bases, with 21 bases left between them. The CDR3 covers 16 residues. CDR3 coding DNA: TGTGCCAGCTCACCAAACGACAGTAGACTTTCAGGAGGCTACACCTTC. This translates into CASSPNDSRLSGGYTF.

The chain employs TRBV6-1 and TRBJ1-1; unclear D gene. CDR1 and CDR2 from the germline V gene are MNHNS and SASEGT. The V gene lost 0 bases and the J gene lost 5 bases, with 10 bases spanning the gap. The CDR3 covers 14 residues. The CDR3 region is CASSEAPGGTEAFF. CDR3 DNA sequence: TGTGCCAGCAGTGAAGCCCCTGGAGGGACTGAAGCTTTCTTT.

The chain recombines TRBV6-5 with TRBJ2-7, with 11 bases matching TRBD1. Germline V gene lookup returns CDR1 MNHEY and CDR2 SVGAGI. This CDR3 has 14 residues. With V trimmed by 6 bases and J by 2 bases, 3 bases remained unmatched. The CDR3 DNA follows: TGTGCCAGCAGACGGACAGGGGGCCCCTACGAGCAGTACTTC. Translating it yields CASRRTGGPYEQYF.

This chain links TRBV5-6 with TRBJ1-4; D gene ambiguous. The CDR3 spans 14 residues. Germline V lookup: CDR1 SGHDT, CDR2 YYEEEE. Trimming left V 0 bases short and J 5 bases short, with 8 bases between. This chain's CDR3 is CASSLGARNEKLFF. DNA for the CDR3: TGTGCCAGCAGCTTGGGGGCGAGAAATGAAAAACTGTTTTTT.